A selection of T cell receptor beta chains follows, all from one sample in a study of regulatory T cells in long-lasting Graves disease. TCRdb used MiXCR to reprocess the multiplex PCR reads, holding one entry per CDR3 protein. The sample records 620,000 or so distinct CDR3 sequences, 15% to 20% being singletons. These same data were also listed under a study on T cells in Graves' hyperthyroidism and ophthalmopathy.

This specimen was peripheral blood mononuclear cells (PBMCs), taken at new diagnosis, from a patient treated with antithyroid drugs. These receptors were taken from a woman aged 25 to 39 with Graves disease. The CDR3 runs from the conserved cysteine through the conserved F or W. Each record gives: D gene, clone size, J gene, V gene, CDR3 protein, CDR3 DNA. D genes are given only for firm matches. The size entry is marked missing in some rows and otherwise reads once, few, many or a size class.

d_call: NA; clone_size: many; j_call: TRBJ1-1; v_call: TRBV12-3/TRBV12-4; cdr3_aa: CASRALIEAFF; cdr3_nt: TGTGCCAGCAGAGCCTTGATCGAAGCTTTCTTT
d_call: TRBD1; clone_size: NA; j_call: TRBJ1-5; v_call: TRBV30; cdr3_aa: CAWTPYNDRGFQPQHF; cdr3_nt: TGTGCCTGGACTCCTTACAACGACAGGGGGTTTCAGCCCCAGCATTTT
d_call: NA; clone_size: NA; j_call: TRBJ2-3; v_call: TRBV2; cdr3_aa: CASNQAGDTQYF; cdr3_nt: TGTGCCAGCAACCAGGCAGGAGACACGCAGTATTTT
d_call: NA; clone_size: many; j_call: TRBJ2-7; v_call: TRBV6-1; cdr3_aa: CASSPPAPYEQYF; cdr3_nt: TGTGCCAGCAGTCCCCCGGCCCCCTACGAGCAGTACTTC
d_call: NA; clone_size: many; j_call: TRBJ1-1; v_call: TRBV10-3; cdr3_aa: CAISEGQGMNTEAFF; cdr3_nt: TGTGCCATCAGTGAAGGGCAGGGGATGAACACTGAAGCTTTCTTT
d_call: TRBD1; clone_size: many; j_call: TRBJ2-5; v_call: TRBV7-8; cdr3_aa: CASSPPRGTGGEETQYF; cdr3_nt: TGTGCCAGCAGCCCCCCCCGTGGGACAGGGGGGGAAGAGACCCAGTACTTC
d_call: NA; clone_size: many; j_call: TRBJ2-3; v_call: TRBV2; cdr3_aa: CASSGKGDTQYF; cdr3_nt: TGTGCCAGCAGTGGGAAGGGGGATACGCAGTATTTT
d_call: TRBD2; clone_size: many; j_call: TRBJ2-1; v_call: TRBV7-3; cdr3_aa: CASSSSSAGGRSEQFF; cdr3_nt: TGTGCCAGCAGCTCATCCAGCGCGGGAGGCCGGAGTGAGCAGTTCTTC
d_call: NA; clone_size: NA; j_call: TRBJ2-3; v_call: TRBV5-1; cdr3_aa: CASSLTRSLAPDTQYF; cdr3_nt: TGCGCCAGCAGCTTGACTCGCTCACTAGCACCAGATACGCAGTATTTT
d_call: NA; clone_size: few; j_call: TRBJ1-3; v_call: TRBV28; cdr3_aa: CASSFHATGPGNTIYF; cdr3_nt: TGTGCCAGCAGTTTCCACGCTACAGGGCCTGGAAACACCATATATTTT
d_call: NA; clone_size: many; j_call: TRBJ1-5; v_call: TRBV28; cdr3_aa: CASSFRQGSPLSNQPQHF; cdr3_nt: TGTGCCAGCAGTTTTCGGCAGGGCTCACCCTTGAGCAATCAGCCCCAGCATTTT
d_call: NA; clone_size: many; j_call: TRBJ2-7; v_call: TRBV11-2; cdr3_aa: CASSLNPLYEQYF; cdr3_nt: TGTGCCAGCAGCTTAAATCCCCTATACGAGCAGTACTTC
d_call: TRBD1; clone_size: NA; j_call: TRBJ2-4; v_call: TRBV28; cdr3_aa: CASSLDRGRVAKNIQYF; cdr3_nt: TGTGCCAGCAGTTTGGACAGGGGGCGGGTAGCCAAAAACATTCAGTACTTC
d_call: NA; clone_size: few; j_call: TRBJ1-2; v_call: TRBV6-5; cdr3_aa: CASSYGSGPRGYTF; cdr3_nt: TGTGCCAGCAGTTACGGATCAGGGCCCAGGGGCTACACCTTC
d_call: TRBD2; clone_size: NA; j_call: TRBJ2-7; v_call: TRBV7-6; cdr3_aa: CASSWGGAQVSYEQYF; cdr3_nt: TGTGCCAGCAGCTGGGGAGGGGCGCAAGTTTCCTACGAGCAGTACTTC
d_call: NA; clone_size: many; j_call: TRBJ1-5; v_call: TRBV28; cdr3_aa: CASSFPGAGGQPQHF; cdr3_nt: TGTGCCAGCAGTTTCCCGGGGGCTGGCGGTCAGCCCCAGCATTTT
d_call: TRBD2; clone_size: NA; j_call: TRBJ2-3; v_call: TRBV10-2; cdr3_aa: CASSAGDLGSGNPPDTQYF; cdr3_nt: TGCGCCAGCAGTGCCGGAGATCTGGGTAGCGGGAACCCCCCAGATACGCAGTATTTT
d_call: TRBD1; clone_size: NA; j_call: TRBJ1-2; v_call: TRBV14; cdr3_aa: CASSPRDRPYGYTF; cdr3_nt: TGTGCCAGCAGCCCCCGGGACAGACCCTATGGCTACACCTTC
d_call: TRBD1; clone_size: few; j_call: TRBJ2-7; v_call: TRBV6-2/TRBV6-3; cdr3_aa: CASSSGQHYEQYF; cdr3_nt: TGTGCCAGCAGCTCGGGACAGCACTACGAGCAGTACTTC
d_call: TRBD2; clone_size: many; j_call: TRBJ2-1; v_call: TRBV5-1; cdr3_aa: CASSLGLAGGLLYEQFF; cdr3_nt: TGCGCCAGCAGCTTGGGACTAGCGGGAGGTTTATTGTATGAGCAGTTCTTC
d_call: NA; clone_size: NA; j_call: TRBJ1-5; v_call: TRBV20-1; cdr3_aa: CSARVPWGSNQPQHF; cdr3_nt: TGCAGTGCTAGAGTCCCCTGGGGCAGCAATCAGCCCCAGCATTTT
d_call: NA; clone_size: NA; j_call: TRBJ2-1; v_call: TRBV3-1; cdr3_aa: CASSHVQGRNEQFF; cdr3_nt: TGTGCCAGCAGCCACGTACAGGGAAGGAATGAGCAGTTCTTC
d_call: NA; clone_size: NA; j_call: TRBJ2-7; v_call: TRBV20-1; cdr3_aa: CSARRFYEQYF; cdr3_nt: TGCAGTGCTCGGCGGTTCTACGAGCAGTACTTC
d_call: TRBD1; clone_size: NA; j_call: TRBJ2-1; v_call: TRBV7-9; cdr3_aa: CASTSLTGTGLGEQFF; cdr3_nt: TGTGCCAGCACCTCATTAACCGGGACAGGGTTAGGTGAGCAGTTCTTC
d_call: NA; clone_size: many; j_call: TRBJ1-4; v_call: TRBV2; cdr3_aa: CASSVGVALRGKLFF; cdr3_nt: TGTGCCAGCAGTGTGGGGGTAGCCTTGCGGGGAAAACTGTTTTTT
d_call: NA; clone_size: few; j_call: TRBJ1-5; v_call: TRBV3-1; cdr3_aa: CASSQANRAQPQHF; cdr3_nt: TGTGCCAGCAGCCAAGCAAACCGGGCCCAGCCCCAGCATTTT
d_call: TRBD2; clone_size: few; j_call: TRBJ2-1; v_call: TRBV7-3; cdr3_aa: CASSRSGTLNEQFF; cdr3_nt: TGTGCCAGCAGCCGAAGCGGGACGCTCAATGAGCAGTTCTTC
d_call: NA; clone_size: few; j_call: TRBJ2-5; v_call: TRBV9; cdr3_aa: CASSVGWGTTQYF; cdr3_nt: TGTGCCAGCAGCGTAGGATGGGGCACGACCCAGTACTTC
d_call: NA; clone_size: NA; j_call: TRBJ2-1; v_call: TRBV7-3; cdr3_aa: CASSPPEGLKIF; cdr3_nt: TGTGCCAGCAGCCCCCCCGAGGGGTTGAAAATCTTC
d_call: NA; clone_size: many; j_call: TRBJ2-1; v_call: TRBV24-1; cdr3_aa: CATSDAGKLSGPNEQFF; cdr3_nt: TGTGCCACCAGTGATGCTGGTAAGCTCAGCGGACCCAATGAGCAGTTCTTC
d_call: TRBD2; clone_size: many; j_call: TRBJ2-7; v_call: TRBV7-8; cdr3_aa: CASSPTGTGGYEQYF; cdr3_nt: TGTGCCAGCAGCCCAACCGGGACGGGGGGTTACGAGCAGTACTTC
d_call: NA; clone_size: NA; j_call: TRBJ2-7; v_call: TRBV5-1; cdr3_aa: CASMAIGLDEQYF; cdr3_nt: TGCGCCTCCATGGCGATCGGATTGGACGAGCAGTACTTC
d_call: TRBD1; clone_size: NA; j_call: TRBJ2-7; v_call: TRBV12-3/TRBV12-4; cdr3_aa: CASRGTGTNEQYF; cdr3_nt: TGTGCCAGCAGGGGGACAGGGACTAACGAGCAGTACTTC
d_call: NA; clone_size: few; j_call: TRBJ2-7; v_call: TRBV9; cdr3_aa: CASSVGVGGYEQYF; cdr3_nt: TGTGCCAGCAGCGTAGGTGTAGGGGGGTACGAGCAGTACTTC
d_call: TRBD2; clone_size: many; j_call: TRBJ2-1; v_call: TRBV6-9; cdr3_aa: CASSFRAGVGGEQFF; cdr3_nt: TGTGCCAGCAGTTTCCGAGCGGGAGTTGGTGGTGAGCAGTTCTTC
d_call: NA; clone_size: many; j_call: TRBJ2-1; v_call: TRBV6-2/TRBV6-3; cdr3_aa: CASSYSPLGGVYNEQFF; cdr3_nt: TGTGCCAGCAGTTACTCGCCCCTGGGGGGCGTTTACAATGAGCAGTTCTTC
d_call: NA; clone_size: many; j_call: TRBJ2-3; v_call: TRBV7-9; cdr3_aa: CASGFRGTDTQYF; cdr3_nt: TGTGCCAGCGGGTTTAGGGGTACAGATACGCAGTATTTT
d_call: TRBD1; clone_size: NA; j_call: TRBJ2-3; v_call: TRBV2; cdr3_aa: CASRSLGTGTDTQYF; cdr3_nt: TGTGCCAGCAGGAGTCTCGGGACAGGGACAGATACGCAGTATTTT
d_call: NA; clone_size: NA; j_call: TRBJ2-3; v_call: TRBV7-2; cdr3_aa: CASSLKKLARTDTQYF; cdr3_nt: TGTGCCAGCAGCTTAAAGAAACTAGCTAGGACAGATACGCAGTATTTT
d_call: NA; clone_size: few; j_call: TRBJ2-7; v_call: TRBV27; cdr3_aa: CASSGEHSRAYEQYF; cdr3_nt: TGTGCCAGCTCTGGGGAGCACTCCCGGGCCTACGAGCAGTACTTC
d_call: NA; clone_size: many; j_call: TRBJ2-7; v_call: TRBV7-2; cdr3_aa: CASSLGHKLSYEQYF; cdr3_nt: TGTGCCAGCAGCCTAGGACACAAACTATCCTACGAGCAGTACTTC
d_call: NA; clone_size: many; j_call: TRBJ2-7; v_call: TRBV28; cdr3_aa: CASTHGKGTPYEQYF; cdr3_nt: TGTGCCAGCACCCATGGAAAAGGGACCCCCTACGAGCAGTACTTC
d_call: NA; clone_size: NA; j_call: TRBJ2-5; v_call: TRBV18; cdr3_aa: CASPPRTGARETQYF; cdr3_nt: TGTGCCAGCCCACCACGGACGGGGGCCCGAGAGACCCAGTACTTC
d_call: NA; clone_size: many; j_call: TRBJ1-4; v_call: TRBV7-9; cdr3_aa: CASSISTGPNEKLFF; cdr3_nt: TGTGCCAGCAGCATCTCGACGGGGCCTAATGAAAAACTGTTTTTT
d_call: NA; clone_size: few; j_call: TRBJ2-3; v_call: TRBV28; cdr3_aa: CASSLSGDGTDTQYF; cdr3_nt: TGTGCCAGCAGCTTATCGGGGGATGGCACAGATACGCAGTATTTT
d_call: NA; clone_size: few; j_call: TRBJ1-1; v_call: TRBV7-3; cdr3_aa: CASSSGGTLGAFF; cdr3_nt: TGTGCCAGCAGCTCGGGGGGTACCCTGGGGGCTTTCTTT
d_call: TRBD1; clone_size: few; j_call: TRBJ1-5; v_call: TRBV7-8; cdr3_aa: CASSLGSGTGSFF; cdr3_nt: TGTGCCAGCAGCTTAGGGTCCGGGACAGGGAGTTTTTTT
d_call: TRBD1; clone_size: NA; j_call: TRBJ1-2; v_call: TRBV12-3/TRBV12-4; cdr3_aa: CASSSQQGVGYGYTF; cdr3_nt: TGTGCCAGCAGTTCACAGCAGGGGGTAGGCTATGGCTACACCTTC
d_call: NA; clone_size: few; j_call: TRBJ2-2; v_call: TRBV29-1; cdr3_aa: CSVLGKTGELFF; cdr3_nt: TGCAGCGTTTTGGGAAAAACCGGGGAGCTGTTTTTT
d_call: NA; clone_size: many; j_call: TRBJ1-2; v_call: TRBV7-9; cdr3_aa: CASSLSSIYGYTF; cdr3_nt: TGTGCCAGCAGCTTAAGTTCAATCTATGGCTACACCTTC
d_call: TRBD1; clone_size: few; j_call: TRBJ2-5; v_call: TRBV4-1; cdr3_aa: CASSVGLVRQGQETQYF; cdr3_nt: TGCGCCAGCAGCGTCGGCCTAGTAAGACAGGGGCAAGAGACCCAGTACTTC
d_call: NA; clone_size: few; j_call: TRBJ1-1; v_call: TRBV30; cdr3_aa: CAWARGPMNTEAFF; cdr3_nt: TGTGCCTGGGCCCGGGGGCCTATGAACACTGAAGCTTTCTTT
d_call: NA; clone_size: many; j_call: TRBJ2-7; v_call: TRBV24-1; cdr3_aa: CATSDPDRSYEQYF; cdr3_nt: TGTGCCACCAGTGACCCTGACAGGAGCTACGAGCAGTACTTC
d_call: NA; clone_size: NA; j_call: TRBJ2-4; v_call: TRBV7-9; cdr3_aa: CASSPDSNHQYF; cdr3_nt: TGTGCCAGCAGCCCAGACAGCAACCATCAGTACTTC
d_call: NA; clone_size: NA; j_call: TRBJ1-4; v_call: TRBV20-1; cdr3_aa: CSARDIQGPYIEKLFF; cdr3_nt: TGCAGTGCTAGAGATATCCAGGGACCATATATTGAAAAACTGTTTTTT
d_call: TRBD2; clone_size: NA; j_call: TRBJ2-7; v_call: TRBV18; cdr3_aa: CASSPPGLAASYEQYF; cdr3_nt: TGTGCCAGCTCACCGCCTGGACTAGCGGCATCCTACGAGCAGTACTTC
d_call: NA; clone_size: many; j_call: TRBJ2-1; v_call: TRBV7-2; cdr3_aa: CASLGLGDEQFF; cdr3_nt: TGTGCCAGCTTGGGTTTGGGTGATGAGCAGTTCTTC
d_call: NA; clone_size: NA; j_call: TRBJ2-3; v_call: TRBV5-1; cdr3_aa: CASSDTTPTDTQYF; cdr3_nt: TGCGCCAGCAGCGACACCACCCCCACAGATACGCAGTATTTT
d_call: NA; clone_size: few; j_call: TRBJ2-1; v_call: TRBV3-1; cdr3_aa: CASSQDLSKQFF; cdr3_nt: TGTGCCAGCAGCCAAGATTTGAGCAAGCAGTTCTTC